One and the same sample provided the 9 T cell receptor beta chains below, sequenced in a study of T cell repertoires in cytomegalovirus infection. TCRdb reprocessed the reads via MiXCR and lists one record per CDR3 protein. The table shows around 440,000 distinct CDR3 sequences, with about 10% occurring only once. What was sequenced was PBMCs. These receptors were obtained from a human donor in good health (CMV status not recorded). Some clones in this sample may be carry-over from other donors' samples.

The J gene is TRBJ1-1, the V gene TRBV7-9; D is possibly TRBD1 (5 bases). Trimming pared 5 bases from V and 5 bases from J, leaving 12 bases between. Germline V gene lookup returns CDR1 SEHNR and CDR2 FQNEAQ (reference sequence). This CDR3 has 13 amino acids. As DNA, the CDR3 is TGTGCCAGCAGCACAGGCGGGGAGACTGAAGCTTTCTTT. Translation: CASSTGGETEAFF.

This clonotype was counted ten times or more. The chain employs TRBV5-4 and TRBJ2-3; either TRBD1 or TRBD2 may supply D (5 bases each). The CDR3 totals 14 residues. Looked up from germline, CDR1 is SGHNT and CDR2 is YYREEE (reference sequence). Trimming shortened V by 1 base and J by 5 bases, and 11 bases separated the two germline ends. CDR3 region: CASSLFGTGDTQYF. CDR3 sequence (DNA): TGTGCCAGCAGCTTGTTCGGGACGGGAGATACGCAGTATTTT.

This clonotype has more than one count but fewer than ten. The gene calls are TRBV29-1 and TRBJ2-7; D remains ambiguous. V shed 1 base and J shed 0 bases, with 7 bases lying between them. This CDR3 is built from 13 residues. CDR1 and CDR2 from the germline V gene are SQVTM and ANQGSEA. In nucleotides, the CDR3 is TGCAGCGTTGAAGTCGCCAGCTCCTACGAGCAGTACTTC. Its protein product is CSVEVASSYEQYF.

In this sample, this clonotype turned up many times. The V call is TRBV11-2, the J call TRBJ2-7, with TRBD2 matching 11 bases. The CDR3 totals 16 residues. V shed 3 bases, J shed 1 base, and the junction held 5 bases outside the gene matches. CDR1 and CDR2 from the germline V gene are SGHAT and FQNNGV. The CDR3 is CASSLSLAGGSYEQYF. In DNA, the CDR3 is TGTGCCAGCAGCTTGTCCCTAGCGGGAGGTTCCTACGAGCAGTACTTC. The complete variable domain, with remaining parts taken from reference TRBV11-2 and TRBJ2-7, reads EAGVAQSPRYKIIEKRQSVAFWCNPISGHATLYWYQQILGQGPKLLIQFQNNGVVDDSQLPKDRFSAERLKGVDSTLKIQPAKLEDSAVYLCASSLSLAGGSYEQYFGPGTRLTVT.

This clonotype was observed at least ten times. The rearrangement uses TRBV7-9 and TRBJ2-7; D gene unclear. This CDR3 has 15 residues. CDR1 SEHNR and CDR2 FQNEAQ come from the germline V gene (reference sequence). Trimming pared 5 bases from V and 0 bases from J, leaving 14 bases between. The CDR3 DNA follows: TGTGCCAGCAGCCCCCCCGTGACGGACTCCTACGAGCAGTACTTC. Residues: CASSPPVTDSYEQYF.

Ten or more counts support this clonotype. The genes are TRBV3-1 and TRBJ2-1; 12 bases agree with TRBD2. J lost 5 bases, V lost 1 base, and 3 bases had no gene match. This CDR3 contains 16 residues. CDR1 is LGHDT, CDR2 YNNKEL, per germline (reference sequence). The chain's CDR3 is CASSQARTSGDNEQFF. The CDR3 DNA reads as TGTGCCAGCAGCCAAGCAAGGACTAGCGGGGACAATGAGCAGTTCTTC.

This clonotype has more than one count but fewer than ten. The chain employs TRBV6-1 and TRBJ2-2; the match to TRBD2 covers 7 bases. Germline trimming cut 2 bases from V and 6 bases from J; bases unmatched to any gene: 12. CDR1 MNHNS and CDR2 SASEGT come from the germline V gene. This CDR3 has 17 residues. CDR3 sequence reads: CASSERMEGGPAGELFF. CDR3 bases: TGTGCCAGCAGTGAACGTATGGAGGGAGGGCCTGCCGGGGAGCTGTTTTTT.

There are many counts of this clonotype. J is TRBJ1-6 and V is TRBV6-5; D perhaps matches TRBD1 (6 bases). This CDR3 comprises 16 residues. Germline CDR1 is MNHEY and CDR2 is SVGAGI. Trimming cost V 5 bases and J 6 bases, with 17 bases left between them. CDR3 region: CASSTTGYPVNSPLHF. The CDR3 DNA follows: TGTGCCAGCAGTACGACAGGTTATCCCGTTAATTCACCCCTCCACTTT.

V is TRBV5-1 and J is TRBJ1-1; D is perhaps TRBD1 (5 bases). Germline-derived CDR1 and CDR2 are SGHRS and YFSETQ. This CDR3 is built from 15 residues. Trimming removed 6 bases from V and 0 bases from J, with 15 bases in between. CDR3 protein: CASTLSGGMNTEAFF. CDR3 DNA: TGCGCCAGCACCCTATCTGGGGGGATGAACACTGAAGCTTTCTTT.